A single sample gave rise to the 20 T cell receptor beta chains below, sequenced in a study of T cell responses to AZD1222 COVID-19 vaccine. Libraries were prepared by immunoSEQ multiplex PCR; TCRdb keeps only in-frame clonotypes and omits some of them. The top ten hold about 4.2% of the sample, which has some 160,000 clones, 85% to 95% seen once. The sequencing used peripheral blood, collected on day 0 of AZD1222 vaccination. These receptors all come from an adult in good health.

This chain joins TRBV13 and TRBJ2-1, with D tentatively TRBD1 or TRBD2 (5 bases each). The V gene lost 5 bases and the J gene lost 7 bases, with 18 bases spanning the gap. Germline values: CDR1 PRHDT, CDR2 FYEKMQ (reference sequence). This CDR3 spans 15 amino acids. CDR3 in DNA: TGTGCCAGCAGCCATGCCGGGACGGTGGGGAATGAGCAGTTCTTC. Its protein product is CASSHAGTVGNEQFF.

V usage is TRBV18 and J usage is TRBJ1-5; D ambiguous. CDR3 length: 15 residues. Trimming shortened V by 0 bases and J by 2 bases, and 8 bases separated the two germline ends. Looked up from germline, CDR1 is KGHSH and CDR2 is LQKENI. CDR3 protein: CASSPPWGGNQPQHF. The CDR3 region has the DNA TGTGCCAGCTCACCACCATGGGGAGGCAATCAGCCCCAGCATTTT.

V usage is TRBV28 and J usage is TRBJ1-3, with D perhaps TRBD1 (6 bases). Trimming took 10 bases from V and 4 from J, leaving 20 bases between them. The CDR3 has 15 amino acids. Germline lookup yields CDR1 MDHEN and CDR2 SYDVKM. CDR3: CATIPPGAAGNTIYF. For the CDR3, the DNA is TGTGCCACTATCCCTCCAGGGGCGGCGGGAAACACCATATATTTT.

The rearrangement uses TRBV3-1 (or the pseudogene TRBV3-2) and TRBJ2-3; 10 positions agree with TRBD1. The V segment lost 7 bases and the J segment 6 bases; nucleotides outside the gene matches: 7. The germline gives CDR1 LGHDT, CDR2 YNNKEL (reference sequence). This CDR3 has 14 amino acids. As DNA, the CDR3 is TGTGCCAGCATCTCCCGGACAGGGGGTGATACGCAGTATTTT. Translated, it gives CASISRTGGDTQYF.

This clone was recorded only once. CDR3 sequence (DNA): TGCGCCAGCAGCCCCAGCGTGGTGGGGACCCCGTACAATGAGCAGTTCTTC. Its protein product is CASSPSVVGTPYNEQFF. The gene calls are TRBV5-1 and TRBJ2-1, with D tentatively TRBD1 or TRBD2 (5 bases each). With 4 bases removed from V and 4 bases from J, the gap between germline ends came to 21 bases. Germline lookup yields CDR1 SGHRS and CDR2 YFSETQ. This CDR3 comprises 17 residues.

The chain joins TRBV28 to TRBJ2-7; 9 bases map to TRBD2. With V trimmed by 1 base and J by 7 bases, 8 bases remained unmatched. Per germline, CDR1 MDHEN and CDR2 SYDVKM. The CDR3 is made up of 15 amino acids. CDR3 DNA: TGTGCCAGCAGTTTATTCGGCGGGAGGGCGGGGGAGCAGTACTTC. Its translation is CASSLFGGRAGEQYF.

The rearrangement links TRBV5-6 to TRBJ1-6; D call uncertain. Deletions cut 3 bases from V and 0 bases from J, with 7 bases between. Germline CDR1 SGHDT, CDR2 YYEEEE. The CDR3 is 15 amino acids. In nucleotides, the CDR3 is TGTGCCAGCAGCTCGGATAGCTCCTATAATTCACCCCTCCACTTT. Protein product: CASSSDSSYNSPLHF.

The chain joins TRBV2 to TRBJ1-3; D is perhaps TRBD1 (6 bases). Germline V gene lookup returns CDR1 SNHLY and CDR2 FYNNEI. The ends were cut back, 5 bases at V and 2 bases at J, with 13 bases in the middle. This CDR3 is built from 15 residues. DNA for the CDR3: TGTGCCAGCAGTAAAGAACAGGGAACTGGAAACACCATATATTTT. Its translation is CASSKEQGTGNTIYF.

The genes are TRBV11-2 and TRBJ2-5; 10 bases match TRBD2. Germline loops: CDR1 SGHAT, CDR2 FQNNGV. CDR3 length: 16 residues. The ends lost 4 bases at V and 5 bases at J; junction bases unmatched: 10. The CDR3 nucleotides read TGTGCCAGCAGCTCCCTGGCTAGCGGGAGTGGGGAGACCCAGTACTTC. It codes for CASSSLASGSGETQYF.

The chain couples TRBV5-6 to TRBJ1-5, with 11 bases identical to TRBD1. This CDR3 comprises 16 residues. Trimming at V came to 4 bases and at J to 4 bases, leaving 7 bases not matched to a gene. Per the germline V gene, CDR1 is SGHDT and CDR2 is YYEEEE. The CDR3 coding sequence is TGTGCCAGCAGCAGGGACAGGGGGACATGGAATCAGCCCCAGCATTTT. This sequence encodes CASSRDRGTWNQPQHF.

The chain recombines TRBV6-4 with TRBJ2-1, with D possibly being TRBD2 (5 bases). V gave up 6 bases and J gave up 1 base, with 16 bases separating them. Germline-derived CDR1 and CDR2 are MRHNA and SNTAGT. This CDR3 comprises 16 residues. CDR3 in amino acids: CASSALWTRSYNEQFF. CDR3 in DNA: TGTGCCAGCAGCGCCCTCTGGACTCGGTCCTACAATGAGCAGTTCTTC.

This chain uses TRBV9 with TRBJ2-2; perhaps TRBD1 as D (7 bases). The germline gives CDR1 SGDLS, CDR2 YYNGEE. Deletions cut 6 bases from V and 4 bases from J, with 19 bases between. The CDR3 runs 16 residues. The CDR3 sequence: CASTPRGREGTGELFF. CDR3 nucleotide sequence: TGTGCCAGCACCCCGAGGGGGCGGGAAGGCACCGGGGAGCTGTTTTTT.

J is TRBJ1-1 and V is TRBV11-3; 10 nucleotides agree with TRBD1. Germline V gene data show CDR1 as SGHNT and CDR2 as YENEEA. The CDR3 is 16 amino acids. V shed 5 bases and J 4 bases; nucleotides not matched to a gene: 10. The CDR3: CASSIMGTGVGTEAFF. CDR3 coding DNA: TGTGCCAGCAGCATAATGGGGACAGGGGTGGGCACTGAAGCTTTCTTT.

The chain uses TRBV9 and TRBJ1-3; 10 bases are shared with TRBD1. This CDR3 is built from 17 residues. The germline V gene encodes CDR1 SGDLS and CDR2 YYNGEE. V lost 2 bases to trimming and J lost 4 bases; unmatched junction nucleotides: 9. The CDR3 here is CASSVVPGQGSGNTIYF. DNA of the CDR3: TGTGCCAGCAGCGTCGTCCCGGGACAGGGGTCGGGAAACACCATATATTTT.

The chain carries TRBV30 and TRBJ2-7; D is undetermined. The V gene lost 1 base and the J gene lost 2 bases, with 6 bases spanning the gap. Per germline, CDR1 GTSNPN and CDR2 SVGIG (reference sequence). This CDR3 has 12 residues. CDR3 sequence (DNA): TGTGCCTGGAGTGCTGGAGCCTACGAGCAGTACTTC. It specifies CAWSAGAYEQYF.

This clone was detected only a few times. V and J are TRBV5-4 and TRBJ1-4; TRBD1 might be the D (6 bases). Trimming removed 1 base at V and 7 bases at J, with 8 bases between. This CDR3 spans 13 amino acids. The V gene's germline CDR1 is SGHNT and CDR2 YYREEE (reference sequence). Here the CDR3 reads CASSLRGTEKLFF. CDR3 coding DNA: TGTGCCAGCAGCTTGAGGGGGACTGAAAAACTGTTTTTT.

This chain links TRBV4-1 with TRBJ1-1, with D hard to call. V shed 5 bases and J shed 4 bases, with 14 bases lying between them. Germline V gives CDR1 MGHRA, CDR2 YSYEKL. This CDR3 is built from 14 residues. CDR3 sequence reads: CASSSPHRSTEAFF. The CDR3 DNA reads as TGCGCCAGCAGCTCGCCACATCGGAGCACTGAAGCTTTCTTT.

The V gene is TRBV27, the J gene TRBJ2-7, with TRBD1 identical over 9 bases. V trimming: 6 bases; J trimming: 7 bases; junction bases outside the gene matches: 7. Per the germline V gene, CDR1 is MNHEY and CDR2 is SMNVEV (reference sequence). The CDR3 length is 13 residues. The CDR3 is CASRKDRGYEQYF. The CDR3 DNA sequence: TGTGCCAGCAGGAAGGACAGGGGTTATGAGCAGTACTTC.

DNA of the CDR3: TGTGCCAGCGGGGTGGGGACTAGCGTCGACGAGCAGTACTTC. Translated: CASGVGTSVDEQYF. The rearrangement joins TRBV9 to TRBJ2-7, with TRBD2 identical over 10 bases. V lost 7 bases to trimming and J lost 5 bases; unmatched junction nucleotides: 9. The CDR3 has 14 residues. Per the germline V gene, CDR1 is SGDLS and CDR2 is YYNGEE.

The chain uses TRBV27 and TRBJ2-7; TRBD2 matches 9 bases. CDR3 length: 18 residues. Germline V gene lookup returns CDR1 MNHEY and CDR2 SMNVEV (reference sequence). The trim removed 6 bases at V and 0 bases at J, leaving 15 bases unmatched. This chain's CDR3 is CASSLGAGGGFSSYEQYF. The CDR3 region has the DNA TGTGCCAGCAGCCTGGGGGCGGGAGGGGGTTTTAGCTCCTACGAGCAGTACTTC.